The 23 T cell receptor beta chains below were found in one sample sequenced in a study of sequential checkpoint blockade in melanoma. The data were produced by immunoSEQ multiplex PCR, yet TCRdb's version contains in-frame clones alone and is incomplete. This table holds about 3,200 clones, under 20% found once. Treatment defined: randomized to nivolumab then ipilimumab (arm A) or the reverse (arm B). The sample was tumor tissue (inferred from file names), taken from a patient given nivolumab and ipilimumab in sequence. Receptor source: a human donor with melanoma.

Sample share makes this clone medium-sized. This chain joins TRBV23-1 and TRBJ1-6, with a tentative D call TRBD1 (5 bases). TRBV23-1 is known as an ORF, though its function is uncertain. The V and J ends lost 6 bases and 8 bases respectively, with 17 bases between them. The CDR3 spans 15 residues. CDR3 loop: CASSQGVLVDSPLHF. The CDR3 DNA reads as TGCGCCAGCAGCCAAGGGGTTTTAGTCGATTCACCCCTCCACTTT.

This clone appeared a few times. The V and J genes are TRBV2 and TRBJ2-5; 9 positions agree with TRBD2. CDR1 is SNHLY, CDR2 FYNNEI, per germline. CDR3 length: 16 amino acids. V dropped 3 bases and J dropped 2; count of bases not matched to a gene: 7. CDR3 residues: CASSDRTSGLQETQYF. The CDR3 DNA sequence: TGTGCCAGCAGTGATAGAACTAGCGGGCTTCAAGAGACCCAGTACTTC.

The chain recombines TRBV28 with TRBJ1-5; D is possibly TRBD1 (5 bases). Trimming removed 3 bases at V and 2 bases at J, with 14 bases between. CDR1 is MDHEN and CDR2 is SYDVKM in the germline V gene. The CDR3 is 16 amino acids. CDR3: CASSFRGGTGNQPQHF. The CDR3 DNA reads as TGTGCCAGCAGTTTTCGGGGCGGAACCGGCAATCAGCCCCAGCATTTT.

A few counts support this clone. This chain joins TRBV9 and TRBJ2-1, with TRBD2 as a possible D gene (5 bases). CDR1 is SGDLS and CDR2 is YYNGEE in the germline V gene. The CDR3 covers 15 residues. Between the trimmed V and J ends, which lost 4 bases and 4 bases, there was a span of 15 bases. CDR3 DNA: TGTGCCAGCAGCACCGAGGGTTCTAGTTACAATGAGCAGTTCTTC. This encodes CASSTEGSSYNEQFF.

By sample share, this clone is medium-sized. The chain couples TRBV28 to TRBJ1-3; the D gene is possibly TRBD1 (5 bases). Germline lookup yields CDR1 MDHEN and CDR2 SYDVKM. The CDR3 has 14 residues. V was trimmed by 3 bases and J by 4 bases, leaving 10 bases between them. The CDR3 DNA reads TGTGCCAGCAGTTTCCTGGGGCTAGGAAACACCATATATTTT. This codes for CASSFLGLGNTIYF.

This chain connects TRBV19 to TRBJ2-1; TRBD2 agrees at 10 bases. CDR1 and CDR2 from the germline V gene are LNHDA and SQIVND (reference sequence). The CDR3 totals 17 residues. The V and J ends lost 2 bases and 2 bases, in that order; junction bases with no gene match: 6. In nucleotides, the CDR3 is TGTGCCAGTAGTATATCCCTACTAGCGGGGCCCTACAATGAGCAGTTCTTC. Protein product: CASSISLLAGPYNEQFF.

This clone has a handful of counts. V usage is TRBV5-1 and J usage is TRBJ2-1, with 8 bases fitting TRBD2. Germline-derived CDR1 and CDR2 are SGHRS and YFSETQ. CDR3 length: 14 amino acids. V was pared by 0 bases and J by 6 bases, with 2 bases of the junction left unmatched. The CDR3 region has the DNA TGCGCCAGCAGCTTGGCCGGGGGGGTCAATGAGCAGTTCTTC. Translation: CASSLAGGVNEQFF.

The chain joins TRBV7-1 to TRBJ1-1, with D unclear. TRBV7-1 is reported as an ORF; its role is uncertain. Trimming removed 5 bases from V and 7 bases from J, with 14 bases in between. The CDR3 is made up of 13 amino acids. The CDR3 DNA reads as TGTGCCAGCAGCCCCGCGGGAGACCTTGAAGCTTTCTTT. Encoded protein: CASSPAGDLEAFF.

By share, this clone counts as medium-sized. V usage is TRBV9 and J usage is TRBJ2-7; D gene uncertain. V lost 3 bases and J lost 6, with 16 bases in between. Per germline, CDR1 SGDLS and CDR2 YYNGEE. This CDR3 comprises 14 residues. The CDR3 sequence is CASSASALGIEQYF. In DNA, the CDR3 is TGTGCCAGCAGCGCCTCGGCACTGGGTATCGAGCAGTACTTC. Filled out from reference TRBV9 and TRBJ2-7, the complete variable domain reads DSGVTQTPKHLITATGQRVTLRCSPRSGDLSVYWYQQSLDQGLQFLIQYYNGEERAKGNILERFSAQQFPDLHSELNLSSLELGDSALYFCASSASALGIEQYFGPGTRLTVT.

This clone was seen only a few times. The rearrangement links TRBV28 to TRBJ1-1, with TRBD1 matching 8 bases. V dropped 6 bases and J dropped 3; count of bases not matched to a gene: 9. CDR1 and CDR2 (germline): MDHEN, SYDVKM. This CDR3 comprises 15 residues. This CDR3 is CASRLTQGVHTEAFF. DNA of the CDR3: TGTGCCAGCAGATTAACACAGGGGGTTCACACTGAAGCTTTCTTT.

This clone was counted a single time. The chain links TRBV14 to TRBJ2-3, with TRBD2 as a possible D gene (6 bases). This CDR3 is 14 amino acids long. Trimming stripped 4 bases from V and 5 bases from J, with 13 bases between. Germline V gene lookup returns CDR1 SGHDN and CDR2 FVKESK. CDR3 DNA sequence: TGTGCCAGCAGCCGGGCACTAGCTGGAGATACGCAGTATTTT. Amino acids: CASSRALAGDTQYF.

This clone is medium-sized (0.01 to 0.1%) in the sample. The chain is built from TRBV6-8 and TRBJ1-4, with TRBD1 matching 8 bases. The V and J ends lost 4 bases and 15 bases, in that order; junction bases with no gene match: 7. CDR3 length: 12 residues. Germline V gives CDR1 MNHGY, CDR2 SAAAGT. CDR3 loop: CASSLTGVLMFF. The CDR3 nucleotides are TGTGCCAGCAGTTTGACAGGGGTTTTGATGTTTTTT.

V and J are TRBV14 and TRBJ2-5; 10 bases map to TRBD2. V dropped 4 bases and J dropped 2; count of bases not matched to a gene: 4. Germline V gene lookup returns CDR1 SGHDN and CDR2 FVKESK. The CDR3 has 15 residues. CDR3 sequence (DNA): TGTGCCAGCAGCCGTACGACTAGCGGGCAAGAGACCCAGTACTTC. This codes for CASSRTTSGQETQYF.

The V gene is TRBV19, the J gene TRBJ1-1; D is possibly TRBD1 (6 bases). Germline assignment: CDR1 LNHDA and CDR2 SQIVND (reference sequence). CDR3 length equals 15 residues. Trimming cost V 3 bases and J 11 bases, with 22 bases left between them. In nucleotides, the CDR3 is TGTGCCAGTAGTATCTCCTCACAAGGGGGTCGTGGTGCTTTCTTT. It translates to CASSISSQGGRGAFF.

This clone was counted between two and nine times. The chain links TRBV6-8 to TRBJ2-2, with TRBD1 matching 10 bases. The V gene end was trimmed by 6 bases and the J gene end by 6 bases; junction bases not matched to a gene: 7. CDR3 length: 15 amino acids. From germline, CDR1 is MNHGY and CDR2 SAAAGT. CDR3 coding DNA: TGTGCCAGCAGACGGGACAGGGGCGCCGCCGGGGAGCTGTTTTTT. It yields the protein CASRRDRGAAGELFF.

By share, this clone ranks as medium-sized. The chain has TRBV4-1 and TRBJ2-3, with TRBD2 as a possible D gene (5 bases). The germline V and J ends were trimmed by 0 bases and 4 bases, with 14 bases remaining between them. Germline-derived CDR1 and CDR2 are MGHRA and YSYEKL. This CDR3 is 16 amino acids long. CDR3 residues: CASSQDRRGAADTQYF. CDR3 DNA: TGCGCCAGCAGCCAAGATCGTCGGGGTGCGGCAGATACGCAGTATTTT.

This clone was recorded a few times. V gene TRBV7-2 combines with J gene TRBJ1-1; D remains ambiguous. Germline V gene data show CDR1 as SGHTA and CDR2 as FQGNSA. This CDR3 comprises 13 residues. Trimming stripped 0 bases from V and 5 bases from J, with 7 bases between. CDR3 nucleotide sequence: TGTGCCAGCAGCTTAGCGGGGATTACTGAAGCTTTCTTT. Its translation is CASSLAGITEAFF.

The chain links TRBV14 to TRBJ1-4, with D possibly being TRBD1 (5 bases). V lost 1 base, J lost 13 bases, and 7 bases lay in between. The germline V gene has CDR1 SGHDN and CDR2 FVKESK. The length of the CDR3 is 11 residues. Here the CDR3 reads CASSQGGVLFF. The CDR3 DNA is TGTGCCAGCAGCCAAGGGGGGGTACTGTTTTTT.

The J gene is TRBJ2-1, the V gene TRBV29-1; 9 bases agree with TRBD1. Germline lookup yields CDR1 SQVTM and CDR2 ANQGSEA. Trimming took 4 bases from V and 9 from J; bases not matched to a gene: 4. CDR3 length: 12 amino acids. In DNA form, the CDR3 reads TGCAGCGTTGCCACAGGGGGCGGTGAGCAGTTCTTC. This sequence encodes CSVATGGGEQFF.

By share, this clone ranks as medium-sized. The rearrangement uses TRBV6-8 and TRBJ2-5; D possibly matches TRBD1 or TRBD2 (7 bases each). Germline V gives CDR1 MNHGY, CDR2 SAAAGT. The CDR3 has 15 residues. The ends were cut back, 6 bases at V and 7 bases at J, with 21 bases in the middle. The CDR3 loop reads CASRPAQGGYGTQYF. The CDR3 bases are TGTGCCAGCAGACCAGCCCAGGGGGGGTATGGGACCCAGTACTTC.

This clone was seen a few times. The V gene is TRBV11-3, the J gene TRBJ2-3; D possibly uses TRBD1 or TRBD2 (6 bases each). The CDR3 runs to 15 residues. The germline V and J ends were trimmed by 4 bases and 2 bases, with 13 bases remaining between them. Germline V CDR1 and CDR2: SGHNT, YENEEA. The CDR3 region has the DNA TGTGCCAGCAGCTCCCGGGGGACAAACACAGATACGCAGTATTTT. Protein: CASSSRGTNTDTQYF.

This clone was recorded many times. In DNA form, the CDR3 reads TGTGCCAGCAGCTCAGGCCCCCGGACCACCGGGGAGCTGTTTTTT. It codes for CASSSGPRTTGELFF. The rearrangement joins TRBV11-3 to TRBJ2-2, with unresolved D. Deletions cut 4 bases from V and 4 bases from J, with 13 bases between. The CDR3 runs 15 residues. Per germline, CDR1 SGHNT and CDR2 YENEEA.

The chain carries TRBV25-1 and TRBJ2-3, with D perhaps TRBD2 (6 bases). CDR3 size: 12 residues. The V end lost 6 bases, the J end lost 5 bases, and 9 bases lay between the germline ends. Germline V gene lookup returns CDR1 MGHDK and CDR2 SYGVNS. In nucleotides, the CDR3 is TGTGCCAGCAGGACGGAGGGAGATACGCAGTATTTT. Amino acids: CASRTEGDTQYF.